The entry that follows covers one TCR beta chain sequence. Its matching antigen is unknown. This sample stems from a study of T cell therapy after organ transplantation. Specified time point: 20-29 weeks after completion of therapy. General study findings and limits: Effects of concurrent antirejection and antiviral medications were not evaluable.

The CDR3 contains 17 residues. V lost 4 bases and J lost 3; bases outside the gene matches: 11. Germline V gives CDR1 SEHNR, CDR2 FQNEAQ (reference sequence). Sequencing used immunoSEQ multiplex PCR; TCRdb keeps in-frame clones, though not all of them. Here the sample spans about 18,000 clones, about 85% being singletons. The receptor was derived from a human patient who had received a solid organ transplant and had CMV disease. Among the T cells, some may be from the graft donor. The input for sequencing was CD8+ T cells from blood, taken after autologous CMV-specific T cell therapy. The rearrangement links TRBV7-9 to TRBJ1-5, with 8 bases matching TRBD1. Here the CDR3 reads CASSSTTPGQVNQPQHF. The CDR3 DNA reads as TGTGCCAGCAGCTCCACAACCCCGGGACAGGTCAATCAGCCCCAGCATTTT.